One TCR beta chain is described in this entry. Its antigen is unknown. V trimming: 6 bases; J trimming: 5 bases; junction bases outside the gene matches: 12. This CDR3 is built from 15 residues. The source of the sample is a study of identical twins. Overall study results and limits: A cross-sectional statistical analysis, not follow-up of the same donors, supported the conclusions.

Template switching added a universal primer site, and cDNA bore unique molecular identifiers. TCRdb analysed the 5' RACE reads with MiXCR anew, one entry per CDR3 protein. The sample has 450,000 or so distinct CDR3 sequences, around 24% seen once. The same sample was also used in a study of T cells expressing NK-cell markers. This second study notes: It was sorted CD3+CD56-NKG2C+, CD3+CD56+NKG2C- and CD3+CD56+NKG2C+ T cells that provided the TCR beta repertoires. Sorting was restricted to alpha-beta TCR T cells by an anti-gamma-delta TCR antibody in several experiments.

This receptor was taken from a woman between 18 and 29 years old in good health. The sample taken for sequencing was CD4+ T cells sorted from blood. The V gene is TRBV12-3 or TRBV12-4, the J gene TRBJ1-2; TRBD1 matches at 7 bases. CDR3 region: CASRSRRDSSYGYTF. Here the CDR3 DNA reads TGTGCCAGCAGATCAAGACGGGACAGTTCTTATGGCTACACCTTC.